These T cell receptor beta chains were read from a single sample in a study of cytomegalovirus exposure and HLA in healthy donors. Produced via immunoSEQ multiplex PCR; TCRdb's table is partial and in-frame only. The table has some 85,000 clones, roughly 83% seen once. Material: PBMCs. The receptors shown here come from a young man in good health and CMV-seronegative. Both conserved end residues are part of each CDR3. A D gene is named only where the DNA matches it firmly. Clone size, where shown, is once, few, many, or a class for clones that have expanded.

v_call: TRBV28
j_call: TRBJ2-1
d_call: .
clone_size: .
cdr3_length: 14
cdr3_nt: TGTGCCAGCAGTTTGGGGGGGCTTTACAATGAGCAGTTCTTC
cdr3_aa: CASSLGGLYNEQFF

v_call: TRBV9
j_call: TRBJ2-1
d_call: TRBD2
clone_size: once
cdr3_length: 13
cdr3_nt: TGTGCCAGCAGCGTAGCGGGAGGCGGTGAGCAGTTCTTC
cdr3_aa: CASSVAGGGEQFF

v_call: TRBV10-3
j_call: TRBJ2-5
d_call: TRBD2
clone_size: .
cdr3_length: 15
cdr3_nt: TGTGCCATCAGAAACCCCAGCGGGAGGGAAGAGACCCAGTACTTC
cdr3_aa: CAIRNPSGREETQYF

v_call: TRBV19
j_call: TRBJ1-1
d_call: TRBD1
clone_size: .
cdr3_length: 15
cdr3_nt: TGTGCCAGTGTGGGACAGGTGGGAATGAACACTGAAGCTTTCTTT
cdr3_aa: CASVGQVGMNTEAFF

v_call: TRBV14
j_call: TRBJ2-7
d_call: .
clone_size: .
cdr3_length: 13
cdr3_nt: TGTGCCAGCAGCACCTTAGACAGCTACGAGCAGTACTTC
cdr3_aa: CASSTLDSYEQYF

v_call: TRBV30
j_call: TRBJ2-1
d_call: TRBD2
clone_size: .
cdr3_length: 17
cdr3_nt: TGTGCCTGGAGTGGGGGAGTGGCTAGCGGGTCCTACAATGAGCAGTTCTTC
cdr3_aa: CAWSGGVASGSYNEQFF

v_call: TRBV5-4
j_call: TRBJ2-5
d_call: TRBD2
clone_size: .
cdr3_length: 16
cdr3_nt: TGTGCCAGCAGACTAAAGCGGGAAGCGCGCCAAGAGACCCAGTACTTC
cdr3_aa: CASRLKREARQETQYF

v_call: TRBV30
j_call: TRBJ1-3
d_call: TRBD1
clone_size: .
cdr3_length: 17
cdr3_nt: TGTGCCTGGAGTGGGGGCCCACAGGGGGCCTCTGGAAACACCATATATTTT
cdr3_aa: CAWSGGPQGASGNTIYF

v_call: TRBV30
j_call: TRBJ2-2
d_call: .
clone_size: .
cdr3_length: 15
cdr3_nt: TGTGCCTGGAAAGCAGGGGTGCTCAACACCGGGGAGCTGTTTTTT
cdr3_aa: CAWKAGVLNTGELFF

v_call: TRBV6-5
j_call: TRBJ1-1
d_call: .
clone_size: .
cdr3_length: 13
cdr3_nt: TGTGCCAGCAGTTTCCTAGGGGTTCGGCAAGCTTTCTTT
cdr3_aa: CASSFLGVRQAFF

v_call: TRBV10-1
j_call: TRBJ2-1
d_call: TRBD2
clone_size: .
cdr3_length: 14
cdr3_nt: TGCGCCAGCAGTCCCTTAGGCCGCGGGGGTGAGCAGTTCTTC
cdr3_aa: CASSPLGRGGEQFF

v_call: TRBV28
j_call: TRBJ1-4
d_call: .
clone_size: few
cdr3_length: 13
cdr3_nt: TGTGCCAGCAGTTCAGGGGACGGCCAAAAACTGTTTTTT
cdr3_aa: CASSSGDGQKLFF

v_call: TRBV12-5
j_call: TRBJ2-1
d_call: .
clone_size: .
cdr3_length: 13
cdr3_nt: TGTGCTAGTGGTTTGGAACCTAATGTTGAGCAGTTCTTC
cdr3_aa: CASGLEPNVEQFF

v_call: TRBV19
j_call: TRBJ1-1
d_call: .
clone_size: .
cdr3_length: 14
cdr3_nt: TGTGCCAGTAGTATCCGGGGTATAAACACTGAAGCTTTCTTT
cdr3_aa: CASSIRGINTEAFF

v_call: TRBV6-5
j_call: TRBJ1-2
d_call: .
clone_size: .
cdr3_length: 16
cdr3_nt: TGTGCCAGCAGTTACACAACGGGACACGTTAACTATGGCTACACCTTC
cdr3_aa: CASSYTTGHVNYGYTF

v_call: TRBV6-6
j_call: TRBJ2-5
d_call: TRBD2
clone_size: .
cdr3_length: 16
cdr3_nt: TGTGCCAGCAGTCGCCGACTAGCGGGAGAGGGAGAGACCCAGTACTTC
cdr3_aa: CASSRRLAGEGETQYF

v_call: TRBV29-1
j_call: TRBJ1-4
d_call: .
clone_size: .
cdr3_length: 13
cdr3_nt: TGCAGCGTTGGTTGGAGGGAAAATGAAAAACTGTTTTTT
cdr3_aa: CSVGWRENEKLFF

v_call: TRBV6-1
j_call: TRBJ2-1
d_call: TRBD2
clone_size: .
cdr3_length: 16
cdr3_nt: TGTGCCAGCAGTGGGGCGGGGGTCACAACCTACAATGAGCAGTTCTTC
cdr3_aa: CASSGAGVTTYNEQFF

v_call: TRBV6-5
j_call: TRBJ2-4
d_call: TRBD1
clone_size: .
cdr3_length: 15
cdr3_nt: TGTGCCAGCAGTAAGCAGACAGGGGCCAAAAACATTCAGTACTTC
cdr3_aa: CASSKQTGAKNIQYF

v_call: TRBV27
j_call: TRBJ2-3
d_call: TRBD2
clone_size: .
cdr3_length: 13
cdr3_nt: TGTGCCAGCACCCAGTCGGGAGGAGATACGCAGTATTTT
cdr3_aa: CASTQSGGDTQYF

v_call: TRBV6-5
j_call: TRBJ1-5
d_call: TRBD1
clone_size: once
cdr3_length: 13
cdr3_nt: TGTGCCAGCAGTTCAGGGGGCCATCAGCCCCAGCATTTT
cdr3_aa: CASSSGGHQPQHF

v_call: TRBV5-4
j_call: TRBJ2-2
d_call: .
clone_size: .
cdr3_length: 13
cdr3_nt: TGTGCCAGCAGCCCTAGGCGGTCCGGGGAGCTGTTTTTT
cdr3_aa: CASSPRRSGELFF

v_call: TRBV29-1
j_call: TRBJ2-1
d_call: TRBD2
clone_size: few
cdr3_length: 14
cdr3_nt: TGCAGCGTTTTCCTAGCGGGACTGTACAATGAGCAGTTCTTC
cdr3_aa: CSVFLAGLYNEQFF

v_call: TRBV30
j_call: TRBJ2-1
d_call: .
clone_size: .
cdr3_length: 12
cdr3_nt: TGTGCCTGGAATGCTATACCTAATGAGCAGTTCTTC
cdr3_aa: CAWNAIPNEQFF

v_call: TRBV5-4
j_call: TRBJ1-2
d_call: .
clone_size: .
cdr3_length: 13
cdr3_nt: TGTGCCAGCAGCTCAACCCAGGCAGATGGCTACACCTTC
cdr3_aa: CASSSTQADGYTF

v_call: TRBV27
j_call: TRBJ2-7
d_call: .
clone_size: few
cdr3_length: 15
cdr3_nt: TGTGCCAGCAGTTTCTTTCCGGGGGGCGCATACGAGCAGTACTTC
cdr3_aa: CASSFFPGGAYEQYF

v_call: TRBV19
j_call: TRBJ2-1
d_call: .
clone_size: few
cdr3_length: 15
cdr3_nt: TGTGCCAGTAGTATAGGTGGGACTGCCTACAATGAGCAGTTCTTC
cdr3_aa: CASSIGGTAYNEQFF

v_call: TRBV7-2
j_call: TRBJ2-7
d_call: .
clone_size: .
cdr3_length: 12
cdr3_nt: TGTGCCAGCAGCTTAGACGAGTTCAAGCAGTACTTC
cdr3_aa: CASSLDEFKQYF

v_call: TRBV11-2
j_call: TRBJ2-3
d_call: TRBD2
clone_size: .
cdr3_length: 18
cdr3_nt: TGTGCCAGCAGCTTAGTGTGGCTAGCGGGTGTTAGCACAGATACGCAGTATTTT
cdr3_aa: CASSLVWLAGVSTDTQYF

v_call: TRBV30
j_call: TRBJ2-3
d_call: TRBD2
clone_size: .
cdr3_length: 13
cdr3_nt: TGTGCCAGGGGACTAGCGGGAGTGAATACGCAGTATTTT
cdr3_aa: CARGLAGVNTQYF

v_call: TRBV6-1
j_call: TRBJ1-2
d_call: TRBD1
clone_size: .
cdr3_length: 15
cdr3_nt: TGTGCCAGCAGGGACAGGACCCTACTAAACTATGGCTACACCTTC
cdr3_aa: CASRDRTLLNYGYTF

v_call: TRBV7-9
j_call: TRBJ2-2
d_call: TRBD1
clone_size: .
cdr3_length: 14
cdr3_nt: TGTGCCAGCAGCCCGACAGGGTATACCGGGGAGCTGTTTTTT
cdr3_aa: CASSPTGYTGELFF

v_call: TRBV6-5
j_call: TRBJ1-3
d_call: .
clone_size: .
cdr3_length: 14
cdr3_nt: TGTGCCAGCAGACGCAGGGAAACTGGAAACACCATATATTTT
cdr3_aa: CASRRRETGNTIYF

v_call: TRBV5-1
j_call: TRBJ2-7
d_call: .
clone_size: .
cdr3_length: 12
cdr3_nt: TGCGCCAGCAGCTCTAGCCTCCTCGAGCAGTACTTC
cdr3_aa: CASSSSLLEQYF

v_call: TRBV27
j_call: TRBJ2-4
d_call: .
clone_size: .
cdr3_length: 11
cdr3_nt: TGTGCCAGCAGTTATAGCGTCCTTCAGTACTTC
cdr3_aa: CASSYSVLQYF